These 28 T cell receptor beta chains originate from one sample sequenced in a study of blood T cell repertoires in COVID-19. Method: immunoSEQ multiplex PCR; TCRdb's copy keeps in-frame clones and lacks some. The sample holds 300,000 to 350,000 clones; over 75% are singletons and the top ten take roughly 1%. The sequenced sample consisted of PBMCs or T cells enriched from blood (not recorded which). The receptors derive from a woman in her twenties or thirties who had recovered from COVID-19.

The genes are TRBV11-2 and TRBJ2-7, with D uncertain. Germline CDR1 reads SGHAT; CDR2 reads FQNNGV. Deletions cut 0 bases from V and 2 bases from J, with 11 bases between. The CDR3 is 15 residues long. The DNA for the CDR3 is TGTGCCAGCAGCTTAGATCGTAGTGCACCCTACGAGCAGTACTTC. Translation gives CASSLDRSAPYEQYF.

J is TRBJ1-1 and V is TRBV3-1 (or the pseudogene TRBV3-2); D unclear. CDR1 and CDR2 (germline): LGHDT, YNNKEL (reference sequence). The V end was cut by 1 base, the J end by 1 base, with 10 bases between. The CDR3 loop spans 15 amino acids. The CDR3 nucleotides read TGTGCCAGCAGCCAAGCGCGGCCGACGAACACTGAAGCTTTCTTT. Translated, it gives CASSQARPTNTEAFF.

Comment on this clone: Other DNA sequences in the sample encode the same CDR3. The V gene is TRBV5-4, the J gene TRBJ2-7, with 9 bases aligning to TRBD1. The CDR3 loop spans 14 amino acids. Germline V lookup: CDR1 SGHNT, CDR2 YYREEE (reference sequence). The ends lost 4 bases at V and 4 bases at J; junction bases unmatched: 6. The CDR3 sequence: CASSPGQGRYEQYF. In DNA form, the CDR3 reads TGTGCCAGCAGCCCAGGACAGGGGCGGTACGAGCAGTACTTC.

The chain is built from TRBV28 and TRBJ1-6; maybe TRBD1 (5 bases). The germline V gene encodes CDR1 MDHEN and CDR2 SYDVKM. CDR3 length equals 14 residues. Trimming cost V 5 bases and J 13 bases, with 18 bases left between them. The CDR3 here is CASSIRVPNGPLHF. The CDR3 region has the DNA TGTGCCAGCAGTATCAGGGTACCCAATGGGCCCCTCCACTTT.

This chain uses TRBV9 with TRBJ1-1; the D gene is possibly TRBD1 (5 bases). V gave up 4 bases and J gave up 1 base, with 11 bases separating them. This CDR3 is 14 amino acids long. CDR1 is SGDLS, CDR2 YYNGEE, per germline. The CDR3 region has the DNA TGTGCCAGCAGCCTTGGGACTGGGAACACTGAAGCTTTCTTT. The encoded protein is CASSLGTGNTEAFF.

V usage is TRBV11-3 and J usage is TRBJ1-3; D gene unclear. Deletions cut 4 bases from V and 3 bases from J, with 19 bases between. Germline-derived CDR1 and CDR2 are SGHNT and YENEEA. The CDR3 has 17 amino acids. As DNA, the CDR3 is TGTGCCAGCAGCTCACCTTCTAACGTCCTGATTGGAAACACCATATATTTT. This gives the protein CASSSPSNVLIGNTIYF.

The V call is TRBV2, the J call TRBJ1-2, with 7 bases matching TRBD1. Trimming at V came to 6 bases and at J to 2 bases, leaving 3 bases not matched to a gene. Germline V lookup: CDR1 SNHLY, CDR2 FYNNEI. The CDR3 has 13 residues. CDR3 sequence reads: CASRPGQNYGYTF. The CDR3 bases are TGTGCCAGCAGGCCGGGACAGAACTATGGCTACACCTTC.

The chain combines TRBV28 with TRBJ1-3; TRBD1 is a possible D gene (5 bases). CDR1 and CDR2 from the germline V gene are MDHEN and SYDVKM. The CDR3 is made up of 14 amino acids. V shed 10 bases and J shed 0 bases, with 13 bases lying between them. CDR3 DNA: TGTGCCACTGCACAGGTTGACTCTGGAAACACCATATATTTT. Residues: CATAQVDSGNTIYF.

The V and J genes are TRBV5-1 and TRBJ1-1; no clear D. The CDR3 is 12 amino acids. The V gene lost 4 bases and the J gene lost 2 bases, with 6 bases spanning the gap. Germline lookup yields CDR1 SGHRS and CDR2 YFSETQ. CDR3 region: CASSRVNTEAFF. In DNA, the CDR3 is TGCGCCAGCAGCCGAGTAAACACTGAAGCTTTCTTT.

This chain connects TRBV3-1 (or the pseudogene TRBV3-2) to TRBJ2-5; D may be TRBD1 (6 bases). The V gene's germline CDR1 is LGHDT and CDR2 YNNKEL (reference sequence). V was pared by 4 bases and J by 4 bases, with 16 bases between. This CDR3 spans 15 amino acids. CDR3 coding DNA: TGTGCCAGCAGCCCCCCTGGGGGCAGGGGAGAGACCCAGTACTTC. It yields the protein CASSPPGGRGETQYF.

The V gene is TRBV28, the J gene TRBJ2-1, with 11 bases identical to TRBD2. The V and J ends lost 4 bases and 0 bases, in that order; junction bases with no gene match: 8. The CDR3 consists of 18 residues. CDR1 and CDR2 from the germline V gene are MDHEN and SYDVKM. In nucleotides, the CDR3 is TGTGCCAGCAGTTCGACCCGACTAGCGGGACGCTCCTACAATGAGCAGTTCTTC. This sequence encodes CASSSTRLAGRSYNEQFF.

The chain uses TRBV19 and TRBJ1-5; TRBD1 agrees at 8 bases. The CDR3 has 14 amino acids. Germline trimming cut 4 bases from V and 3 bases from J; bases unmatched to any gene: 2. Germline CDR1 reads LNHDA; CDR2 reads SQIVND (reference sequence). Written as DNA, the CDR3 is TGTGCCAGTAGTACGGACAGGGTCAATCAGCCCCAGCATTTT. This gives the protein CASSTDRVNQPQHF.

The chain uses TRBV5-4 and TRBJ2-5, with 10 bases matching TRBD1. CDR1 SGHNT and CDR2 YYREEE come from the germline V gene (reference sequence). The CDR3 sequence is 15 residues long. V was clipped by 4 bases and J by 2 bases; unmatched bases: 5. CDR3 in amino acids: CASSPGTGDQETQYF. The CDR3 nucleotides read TGTGCCAGCAGCCCGGGGACAGGGGATCAAGAGACCCAGTACTTC.

The chain joins TRBV27 to TRBJ2-2; D possibly corresponds to TRBD1 (5 bases). CDR3 size: 15 residues. Per the germline V gene, CDR1 is MNHEY and CDR2 is SMNVEV (reference sequence). V dropped 2 bases and J dropped 3 bases, with 10 bases sitting between them. CDR3 sequence reads: CASSLGAGYTGELFF. CDR3 bases: TGTGCCAGCAGTTTAGGGGCAGGGTACACCGGGGAGCTGTTTTTT.

This clone was picked up one time. The chain joins TRBV10-3 to TRBJ2-1; D is ambiguous. Per the germline V gene, CDR1 is ENHRY and CDR2 is SYGVKD. This CDR3 has 12 amino acids. Trimming removed 2 bases at V and 9 bases at J, with 8 bases between. CDR3 loop: CAISERSPEQFF. The CDR3 DNA follows: TGTGCCATCAGTGAGAGGAGCCCTGAGCAGTTCTTC.

As regards this clone: The sample holds other DNA sequences that translate to the same CDR3. The chain couples TRBV19 to TRBJ1-1, with D unresolved. The CDR3 has 13 residues. V lost 1 base and J 0 bases, leaving 3 bases between the germline ends. Germline assignment: CDR1 LNHDA and CDR2 SQIVND (reference sequence). The CDR3 nucleotides read TGTGCCAGTAGTATAGGTATGAACACTGAAGCTTTCTTT. Protein product: CASSIGMNTEAFF.

V is TRBV9 and J is TRBJ1-2; TRBD1 matches 7 bases. There are 13 residues in the CDR3. CDR1 is SGDLS and CDR2 is YYNGEE in the germline V gene. V trimming: 4 bases; J trimming: 8 bases; junction bases outside the gene matches: 8. The CDR3 nucleotides are TGTGCCAGCAGCTCCGACAGGGAAGTAGGCTACACCTTC. Amino acids: CASSSDREVGYTF.

This clone was detected only once. The chain joins TRBV6-6 to TRBJ2-1; 14 positions match TRBD2. Losses at the gene ends were 6 bases for V and 9 bases for J; bases not matched to a gene: 13. The germline V gene encodes CDR1 MNHNY and CDR2 SVGAGI (reference sequence). The CDR3 has 17 residues. The CDR3 bases are TGTGCCAGCAGCCGACGACTAGCGGGGGGGCTTGGTAGTGAGCAGTTCTTC. Protein sequence: CASSRRLAGGLGSEQFF.

This chain uses TRBV5-1 with TRBJ2-7; TRBD2 might be the D (6 bases). The V end lost 6 bases, the J end lost 3 bases, and 19 bases lay between the germline ends. Germline CDR1 is SGHRS and CDR2 is YFSETQ. The CDR3 sequence is 15 residues long. The DNA for the CDR3 is TGCGCCAGCACAGGAGCCTACGGGGGTCTCTACGAGCAGTACTTC. It yields the protein CASTGAYGGLYEQYF.

This clone was detected only a few times. The chain couples TRBV5-1 to TRBJ1-6; D is uncertain. The CDR3 runs 16 residues. The germline V gene has CDR1 SGHRS and CDR2 YFSETQ. Deletions cut 7 bases from V and 5 bases from J, with 19 bases between. CDR3 DNA: TGCGCCAGCGCCGAGGGATCACGGGTTGATAATTCACCCCTCCACTTT. This sequence encodes CASAEGSRVDNSPLHF.

The chain carries TRBV5-1 and TRBJ2-2; 13 nucleotides match TRBD2. CDR3 size: 16 residues. With 4 bases clipped from V and 3 bases from J, the junction kept 3 bases outside the gene matches. CDR1 and CDR2 (germline): SGHRS, YFSETQ. CDR3 in DNA: TGCGCCAGCAGCGATGGACTAGCGGGGGACACCGGGGAGCTGTTTTTT. Protein sequence: CASSDGLAGDTGELFF.

The chain combines TRBV11-2 with TRBJ1-6, with D maybe TRBD1 (5 bases). V lost 0 bases, J lost 6 bases, and 9 bases lay in between. The germline V gene has CDR1 SGHAT and CDR2 FQNNGV. The CDR3 is 15 residues long. The CDR3 loop reads CASSLEGRGNSPLHF. The CDR3, as DNA: TGTGCCAGCAGCTTAGAGGGAAGGGGTAATTCACCCCTCCACTTT.

This clone has just one count. CDR3 in amino acids: CASSFDRGMGTGELFF. The DNA of the CDR3 is TGTGCCAGCAGTTTCGACAGGGGAATGGGCACCGGGGAGCTGTTTTTT. The genes are TRBV6-2 or TRBV6-3 and TRBJ2-2, with 8 positions matching TRBD1. The V gene's germline CDR1 is MNHEY and CDR2 SVGEGT. V dropped 4 bases and J dropped 4; count of bases not matched to a gene: 8. The CDR3 loop spans 16 amino acids.

This chain links TRBV30 with TRBJ1-2, with a possible D match to TRBD1 (6 bases). Germline-derived CDR1 and CDR2 are GTSNPN and SVGIG (reference sequence). This CDR3 spans 13 amino acids. Trimming shortened V by 2 bases and J by 7 bases, and 14 bases separated the two germline ends. The CDR3 DNA is TGTGCCTGGAGTTGGACAGCCCCTTCTGGCTACACCTTC. This encodes CAWSWTAPSGYTF.

The rearrangement links TRBV7-2 to TRBJ1-2, with 9 bases matching TRBD1. The length of the CDR3 is 19 residues. Germline CDR1 SGHTA, CDR2 FQGNSA. The junction had 24 bases not matched to a gene; V was cut back by 5 bases and J by 8 bases. The CDR3 sequence is CASSPEPTKQGALFRGYTF. The CDR3 DNA reads as TGTGCCAGCAGCCCAGAGCCCACCAAACAGGGGGCTCTGTTTAGAGGCTACACCTTC.

The chain employs TRBV18 and TRBJ2-7; 10 nucleotides line up with TRBD2. The V segment lost 6 bases and the J segment 0 bases; nucleotides outside the gene matches: 11. Germline assignment: CDR1 KGHSH and CDR2 LQKENI. CDR3 size: 17 residues. The CDR3 DNA reads as TGTGCCAGCTCTCCTAGCGGGGGCCGACAATACTCCTACGAGCAGTACTTC. This translates into CASSPSGGRQYSYEQYF.

The CDR3 DNA reads as TGTGCCAGCAGCAAAGTTCCAAATTCACAGGGGACCTATGGCTACACCTTC. Its translation: CASSKVPNSQGTYGYTF. This rearrangement joins TRBV21-1 to TRBJ1-2; TRBD1, the table's D call, lacks a check against the DNA. TRBV21-1 is deemed a pseudogene. This CDR3 comprises 17 residues.

This chain joins TRBV6-1 and TRBJ1-3; 7 positions match TRBD1. CDR1 and CDR2 from the germline V gene are MNHNS and SASEGT. This CDR3 contains 15 residues. V lost 1 base to trimming and J lost 2 bases; unmatched junction nucleotides: 2. The chain's CDR3 is CASSEEGAAGNTIYF. The CDR3 bases are TGTGCCAGCAGTGAAGAGGGGGCGGCTGGAAACACCATATATTTT.